The text below deals with one T cell receptor beta chain. A few counts support this clone. Its antigen has not been determined. Base qualities are missing; no much larger clone stands one base away. The data originate from a study of beta chain features in type 1 diabetes (dated 2018 in TCRdb). In the study overall: No differences in mean age, gender distribution, total cell number or subset yield were found between patients and healthy donors. A total of 85 million to 140 million sorted cells were examined across all samples, and a strong correlation was observed between cell number per subset and RNA yield. The study compared the TCRB repertoires of sorted circulating CD4+ T cell subsets in recently diagnosed type 1 diabetes patients with those in matched healthy donors. Naive and central memory subsets were obtained from all 30 or so donors, but regulatory and stem cell-like memory subsets were isolated from only 8 patients and 8 healthy donors.

The entire amount of isolated RNA was reverse transcribed using the High Capacity cDNA Reverse Transcription Kit, so the sequenced TCRB transcripts were expressed ones. Naive, central memory and regulatory T cell samples underwent deep immunoSEQ sequencing, averaging roughly 3.3 million total reads per sample. After sorted cells were lysed in RLT buffer, RNA was extracted with DNase-treated RNeasy Micro or Mini kits, with the choice depending on cell number. Each cell subset was processed separately to prevent cross-contamination, with patient and healthy donor samples processed together. Using the immunoSEQ multiplex PCR, TCRB sequences were amplified from cDNA into 87-bp fragments spanning the CDR3 region. Sequencing of the amplicons was performed on the Illumina HiSeq platform. Per the authors' processing: Synthetic template baselines were used to correct PCR bias computationally, reads within Hamming distance 2 were collapsed together, and singletons that could not be merged were discarded. By aligning reads against IMGT, V, D and J genes, CDR3 length, and insertions or deletions at six rearrangement sites were assigned. Clonotype counts were normalized to sorted cell number within each subset before computing true diversity and Gini coefficients with the tcR R package. Repertoire sharing was quantified using the overlap coefficient calculated on TCRB nucleotide sequences. As a proxy for the pre-selection repertoire, out-of-frame TCRB sequences from naive cells were analyzed. Sourced from immuneACCESS, this table was stored by TCRdb with only in-frame sequences that have V and J called. A share of the clones is absent; for the studies checked, an unresolved V gene accounts for under half, and the remainder has no known explanation. The V and J calls and the clone size are those of that table, but D and trimming were determined from the DNA. This sample comprises some 900,000 clones, roughly 15% of them detected only once. Of the sample, about 0.02% falls within the top ten clones.

Counted from cysteine to phenylalanine, this CDR3 has 16 amino acids. The kept DNA is CDR3 alone, 48 bases in frame from the first base. Sequences SGDLS (CDR1) and YYNGEE (CDR2) are obtained from the germline V gene. After removal of 0 bases from V and 4 bases from J, the junction retains 10 bases not matched to a gene. Each donor gave one peripheral blood draw, averaging approximately 0.11 L, which was collected into heparinised tubes. Using a panel that included CD45RO, CCR7, CD25, CD127, CD95 and CD27, naive, central memory, regulatory and stem cell-like memory CD4+ T cells were sorted on a BD FACSAria II. Every sorted population had a purity above 95%. PBMCs were isolated right away by Lymphoprep density gradient centrifugation and were stained directly, without culture. To minimize batch effects, samples were stained and sorted in pairs, one healthy donor with one patient per experiment. On the study overall, not on this receptor specifically: Only small numbers of individuals were included in the HLA sub-analyses, which left unresolved whether HLA type had any influence on TCRB rearrangement. Sequencing cDNA rather than genomic DNA could over-represent highly expressing activated cells, although activation and CD3 levels did not differ between groups. PCR may preferentially amplify shorter templates, but because patient and control samples were amplified and corrected together, any resulting skew would affect both groups equally. Type 1 diabetes patients showed a moderate but significant shortening of TCRB CDR3 length in all four CD4+ subsets. Naive, central memory and regulatory TCRB repertoires appeared to be more alike among patients than among healthy donors. Fewer insertions and more nucleotide deletions at VDJ recombination sites were observed in patients with type 1 diabetes, implying thymic rearrangement abnormalities.

The rearranged segments are TRBV9 and TRBJ2-7, with TRBD1 matching 7 junction bases. This TCR came from a woman aged 18-29 years in good health. Sequences were obtained from naive CD4+ T cells from blood. The sample's cell subset or site, from its label and the paper: true naive CD4+ T cells. DNA sequence: TGTGCCAGCAGCGTAGGGCCGCATAAGGGGGCTTACGAGCAGTACTTC. Translated, it reads CASSVGPHKGAYEQYF. Outside the CDR3, residues come from the reference TRBV9 and TRBJ2-7 proteins, so the full variable domain is: DSGVTQTPKHLITATGQRVTLRCSPRSGDLSVYWYQQSLDQGLQFLIQYYNGEERAKGNILERFSAQQFPDLHSELNLSSLELGDSALYFCASSVGPHKGAYEQYFGPGTRLTVT.